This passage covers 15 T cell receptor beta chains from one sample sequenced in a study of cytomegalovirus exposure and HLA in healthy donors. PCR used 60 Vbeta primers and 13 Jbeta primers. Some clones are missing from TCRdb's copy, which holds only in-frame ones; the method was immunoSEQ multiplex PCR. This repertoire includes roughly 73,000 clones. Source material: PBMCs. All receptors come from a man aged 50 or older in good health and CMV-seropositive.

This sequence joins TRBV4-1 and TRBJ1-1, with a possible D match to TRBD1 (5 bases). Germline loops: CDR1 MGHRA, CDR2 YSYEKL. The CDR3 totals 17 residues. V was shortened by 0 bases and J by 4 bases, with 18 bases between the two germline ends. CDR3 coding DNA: TGCGCCAGCAGCCAAGAATGGAGTTGGGGGGAGAGCACTGAAGCTTTCTTT. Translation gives CASSQEWSWGESTEAFF.

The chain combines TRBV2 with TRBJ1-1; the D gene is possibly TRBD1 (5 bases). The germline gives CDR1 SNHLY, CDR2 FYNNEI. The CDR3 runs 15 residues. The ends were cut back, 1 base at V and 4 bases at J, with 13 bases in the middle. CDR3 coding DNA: TGTGCCAGCAGTGAAGGGGTAGGGGTGGGCACTGAAGCTTTCTTT. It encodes CASSEGVGVGTEAFF.

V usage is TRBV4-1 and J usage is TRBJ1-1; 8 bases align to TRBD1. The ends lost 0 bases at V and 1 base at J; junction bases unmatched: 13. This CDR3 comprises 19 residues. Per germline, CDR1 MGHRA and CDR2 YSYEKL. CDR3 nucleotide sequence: TGCGCCAGCAGCCAAGAAGGAGCAGGACAGGGCTTCAGGAACACTGAAGCTTTCTTT. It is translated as CASSQEGAGQGFRNTEAFF.

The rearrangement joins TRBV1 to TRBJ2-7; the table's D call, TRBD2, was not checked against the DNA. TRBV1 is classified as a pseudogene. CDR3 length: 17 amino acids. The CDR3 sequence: CTSSQSSIAGGAYEQYV. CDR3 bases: TGCACCAGCAGCCAAAGTAGCATAGCGGGGGGCGCCTACGAGCAGTACGTC.

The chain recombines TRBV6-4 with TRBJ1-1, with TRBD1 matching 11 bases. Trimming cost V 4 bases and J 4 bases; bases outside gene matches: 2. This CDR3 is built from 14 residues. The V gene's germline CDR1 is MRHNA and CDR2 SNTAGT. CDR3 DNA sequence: TGTGCCAGCAGTGCCGGGACAGGGGGCACTGAAGCTTTCTTT. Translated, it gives CASSAGTGGTEAFF.

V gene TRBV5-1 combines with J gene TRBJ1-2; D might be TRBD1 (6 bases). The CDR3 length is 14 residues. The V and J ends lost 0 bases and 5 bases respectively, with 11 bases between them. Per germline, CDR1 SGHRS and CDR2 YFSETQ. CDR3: CASSLDGQPYGYTF. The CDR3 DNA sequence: TGCGCCAGCAGCTTGGATGGACAGCCATATGGCTACACCTTC.

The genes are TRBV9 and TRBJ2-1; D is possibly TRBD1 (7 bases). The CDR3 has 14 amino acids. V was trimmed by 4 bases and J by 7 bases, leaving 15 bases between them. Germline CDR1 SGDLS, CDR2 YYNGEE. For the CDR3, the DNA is TGTGCCAGCAGCTCTCAGGGGGGCGGAAATGAGCAGTTCTTC. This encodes CASSSQGGGNEQFF.

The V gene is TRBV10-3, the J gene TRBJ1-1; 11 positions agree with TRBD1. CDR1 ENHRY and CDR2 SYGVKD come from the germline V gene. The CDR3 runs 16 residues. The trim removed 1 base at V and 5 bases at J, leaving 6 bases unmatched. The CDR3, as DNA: TGTGCCATCAGTGAGTGGACAGGGGGCGCTGCGACTGAAGCTTTCTTT. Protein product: CAISEWTGGAATEAFF.

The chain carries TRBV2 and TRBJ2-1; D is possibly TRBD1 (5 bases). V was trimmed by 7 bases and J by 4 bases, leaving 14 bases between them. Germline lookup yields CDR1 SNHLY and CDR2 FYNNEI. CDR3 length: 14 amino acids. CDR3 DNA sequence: TGTGCCAGCATTAATGGGGCAGGGTACAATGAGCAGTTCTTC. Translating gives CASINGAGYNEQFF.

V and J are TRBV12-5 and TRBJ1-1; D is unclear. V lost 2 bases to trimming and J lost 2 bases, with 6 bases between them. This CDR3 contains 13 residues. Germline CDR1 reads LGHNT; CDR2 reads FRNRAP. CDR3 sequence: CASGLYRNTEAFF. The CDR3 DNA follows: TGTGCTAGTGGTTTGTACAGAAACACTGAAGCTTTCTTT.

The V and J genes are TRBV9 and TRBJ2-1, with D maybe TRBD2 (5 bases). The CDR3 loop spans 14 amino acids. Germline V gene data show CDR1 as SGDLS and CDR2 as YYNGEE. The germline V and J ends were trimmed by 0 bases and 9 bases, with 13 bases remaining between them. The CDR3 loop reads CASSVASGEGEQFF. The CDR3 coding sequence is TGTGCCAGCAGCGTAGCTTCCGGGGAAGGTGAGCAGTTCTTC.

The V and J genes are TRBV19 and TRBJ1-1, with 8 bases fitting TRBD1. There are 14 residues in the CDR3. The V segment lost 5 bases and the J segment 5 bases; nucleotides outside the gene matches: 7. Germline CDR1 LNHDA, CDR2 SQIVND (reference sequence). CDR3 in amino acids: CASSVGTGLTEAFF. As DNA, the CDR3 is TGTGCCAGTAGTGTCGGGACAGGACTAACTGAAGCTTTCTTT.

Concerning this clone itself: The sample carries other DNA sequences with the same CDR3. Here the CDR3 reads CASSRDRGVDGYTF. The CDR3 coding sequence is TGTGCCAGCAGTCGGGACAGGGGTGTCGATGGCTACACCTTC. The chain has TRBV28 and TRBJ1-2; TRBD1 matches 10 bases. Germline values: CDR1 MDHEN, CDR2 SYDVKM. With 5 bases clipped from V and 6 bases from J, the junction kept 6 bases outside the gene matches. CDR3 length equals 14 residues.

The CDR3 bases are TGTGCCAGTAGTATAGGCCCACTTGGGCACTATGGCTACACCTTC. Its protein product is CASSIGPLGHYGYTF. The chain combines TRBV19 with TRBJ1-2; D gene uncertain. Germline lookup yields CDR1 LNHDA and CDR2 SQIVND (reference sequence). The CDR3 length is 15 residues. V lost 1 base to trimming and J lost 3 bases, with 12 bases between them.

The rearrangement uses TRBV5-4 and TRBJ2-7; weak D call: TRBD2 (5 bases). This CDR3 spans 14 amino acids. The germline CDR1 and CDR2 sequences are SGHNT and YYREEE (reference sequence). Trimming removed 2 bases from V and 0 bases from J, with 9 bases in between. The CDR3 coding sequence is TGTGCCAGCAGCTTTACGGGGAGCTCCTACGAGCAGTACGTC. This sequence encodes CASSFTGSSYEQYV.